A single sample gave rise to the 30 T cell receptor beta chains below, sequenced in a study of blood T cell repertoires in COVID-19. Generated by immunoSEQ multiplex PCR, the TCRdb table keeps only in-frame clones and is missing some. The data contain fewer than 200,000 clones, over 75% of them singletons. The sequencing sample was made of PBMCs or T cells enriched from blood (not recorded which). These receptors were taken from a young woman who had recovered from COVID-19.

The chain joins TRBV10-3 to TRBJ1-1; D gene unclear. CDR3 length: 14 residues. V gave up 10 bases and J gave up 4 bases, with 19 bases separating them. Germline V lookup: CDR1 ENHRY, CDR2 SYGVKD. As DNA, the CDR3 is TGTGCCACCCACCAGGCCCCGGCTGGCACTGAAGCTTTCTTT. Translation: CATHQAPAGTEAFF.

This rearrangement joins TRBV30 to TRBJ1-5, with D unresolved. The V end was cut by 5 bases, the J end by 2 bases, with 10 bases between. Germline CDR1 is GTSNPN and CDR2 is SVGIG (reference sequence). The CDR3 is made up of 13 amino acids. CDR3 nucleotide sequence: TGTGCCTGGGCGGGAATCGGCAATCAGCCCCAGCATTTT. It translates to CAWAGIGNQPQHF.

The V gene is TRBV18, the J gene TRBJ1-6; TRBD1 is a possible D gene (5 bases). V shed 4 bases and J shed 7 bases, with 14 bases lying between them. CDR1 is KGHSH and CDR2 is LQKENI in the germline V gene. This CDR3 has 15 residues. DNA for the CDR3: TGTGCCAGCTCACTCTCTGGGGCGGGAAATTCACCCCTCCACTTT. This translates into CASSLSGAGNSPLHF.

The V call is TRBV29-1, the J call TRBJ2-2; TRBD1 aligns across 7 bases. Germline V gene lookup returns CDR1 SQVTM and CDR2 ANQGSEA. The CDR3 extends over 13 amino acids. This CDR3 is CRHRQGSTGELFF. The CDR3 bases are TGCAGACACCGACAGGGCTCCACCGGGGAGCTGTTTTTT.

This chain links TRBV7-9 with TRBJ2-7; a possible D gene is TRBD1 (6 bases). This CDR3 spans 12 amino acids. V was trimmed by 6 bases and J by 6 bases, leaving 12 bases between them. Per germline, CDR1 SEHNR and CDR2 FQNEAQ (reference sequence). The CDR3: CASSPTGSEQYF. CDR3 DNA: TGTGCCAGCAGTCCAACAGGGTCCGAGCAGTACTTC.

The V and J genes are TRBV7-8 and TRBJ2-7, with 10 bases identical to TRBD2. The germline gives CDR1 SGHVS, CDR2 FQNEAQ. CDR3 length equals 16 residues. V gave up 5 bases and J gave up 7 bases; unmatched junction bases: 14. In DNA, the CDR3 is TGTGCCAGCAGCCCAGGTTGGACTAGCGGATGGGGGGAGCAGTACTTC. Amino acid sequence: CASSPGWTSGWGEQYF.

V gene TRBV10-3 combines with J gene TRBJ1-5; TRBD1 agrees at 7 bases. This CDR3 comprises 12 residues. CDR1 is ENHRY, CDR2 SYGVKD, per germline. After removal of 8 bases from V and 2 bases from J, the junction contained 0 bases not matched to a gene. The DNA for the CDR3 is TGTGCCATCGGGACAGGCAATCAGCCCCAGCATTTT. Translation gives CAIGTGNQPQHF.

The chain recombines TRBV25-1 with TRBJ1-2; no definite D call. In germline, CDR1 is MGHDK, CDR2 SYGVNS. This CDR3 has 16 amino acids. V was trimmed by 2 bases and J by 7 bases, leaving 20 bases between them. In DNA, the CDR3 is TGTGCCAGCAGTGAAAAACAGATTCTGGAGGGAGGTGGCTACACCTTC. The encoded protein is CASSEKQILEGGGYTF.

The V and J genes are TRBV4-3 and TRBJ2-7, with 10 positions matching TRBD1. The germline V gene has CDR1 LGHNA and CDR2 YSLEER. The CDR3 runs to 16 residues. Unmatched junction bases numbered 8, after V lost 4 bases and J lost 2 bases. The CDR3 loop is CASSRESGTGAYEQYF. DNA of the CDR3: TGCGCCAGCAGCCGAGAATCCGGGACAGGGGCCTACGAGCAGTACTTC.

This clone occurred many times. The chain employs TRBV6-5 and TRBJ1-5; D may be TRBD1 (6 bases). Germline V gives CDR1 MNHEY, CDR2 SVGAGI. The CDR3 is made up of 13 amino acids. Trimming left V 10 bases short and J 4 bases short, with 14 bases between. The CDR3 protein is CATQGSENQPQHF. Written as DNA, the CDR3 is TGTGCCACCCAGGGGAGTGAGAATCAGCCCCAGCATTTT.

The chain has TRBV4-1 and TRBJ2-3; 7 bases line up with TRBD1. The CDR3 extends over 14 amino acids. CDR1 and CDR2 (germline): MGHRA, YSYEKL. V lost 8 bases, J lost 6 bases, and 11 bases stayed unmatched. The CDR3 reads CASRRGQAPDTQYF. The CDR3, as DNA: TGCGCCAGCCGAAGGGGGCAGGCCCCGGATACGCAGTATTTT.

This chain links TRBV28 with TRBJ1-6; 7 nucleotides match TRBD1. Germline V gives CDR1 MDHEN, CDR2 SYDVKM. V trimming: 3 bases; J trimming: 10 bases; junction bases outside the gene matches: 6. The CDR3 has 14 amino acids. The CDR3 nucleotides are TGTGCCAGCAGTTTGAGACAGGGCAGGTCACCCCTCCACTTT. Encoded protein: CASSLRQGRSPLHF.

This clone showed up just once. V and J are TRBV29-1 and TRBJ1-1; tentative D call: TRBD1 (5 bases). This CDR3 is built from 11 residues. V shed 5 bases and J shed 4 bases, with 8 bases lying between them. CDR1 and CDR2 from the germline V gene are SQVTM and ANQGSEA. CDR3 in DNA: TGCAGCGTTTCGGGGGGCACTGAAGCTTTCTTT. This sequence encodes CSVSGGTEAFF.

The chain links TRBV15 to TRBJ1-5, with D perhaps matching TRBD1 (5 bases). Germline CDR1 reads LNHNV; CDR2 reads YYDKDF (reference sequence). The CDR3 loop spans 16 amino acids. Trimming cost V 3 bases and J 4 bases, with 16 bases left between them. The CDR3 DNA reads TGTGCCACCAGCAGCCCTGCGGGGAGGGGTAATCAGCCCCAGCATTTT. This translates into CATSSPAGRGNQPQHF.

CDR3 protein: CASTKRGEHYGYTF. The CDR3 DNA follows: TGTGCCAGTACCAAACGGGGGGAGCACTATGGCTACACCTTC. The chain combines TRBV13 with TRBJ1-2, with D possibly being TRBD1 (5 bases). There are 14 residues in the CDR3. Germline V gene sequence: CDR1 PRHDT, CDR2 FYEKMQ (reference sequence). V lost 9 bases and J 3 bases, leaving 17 bases between the germline ends.

V usage is TRBV7-2 and J usage is TRBJ1-2; TRBD1 matches 8 bases. The CDR3 length is 15 residues. CDR1 and CDR2 from the germline V gene are SGHTA and FQGNSA. V dropped 2 bases and J dropped 6; count of bases not matched to a gene: 8. The CDR3 loop reads CASSLLGQGANGYTF. CDR3 DNA sequence: TGTGCCAGCAGCTTACTCGGGCAGGGGGCTAATGGCTACACCTTC. The variable domain in full, completed from reference TRBV7-2 and TRBJ1-2, reads GAGVSQSPSNKVTEKGKDVELRCDPISGHTALYWYRQSLGQGLEFLIYFQGNSAPDKSGLPSDRFSAERTGGSVSTLTIQRTQQEDSAVYLCASSLLGQGANGYTFGSGTRLTVV.

The chain carries TRBV18 and TRBJ2-5, with 14 bases lining up with TRBD2. V dropped 0 bases and J dropped 3; count of bases not matched to a gene: 3. This CDR3 is built from 17 residues. Germline-derived CDR1 and CDR2 are KGHSH and LQKENI. The CDR3 sequence is CASSPPPGLAGEETQYF. In nucleotides, the CDR3 is TGTGCCAGCTCACCACCACCGGGACTAGCGGGGGAAGAGACCCAGTACTTC.

This clone was detected a few times. The chain employs TRBV10-2 and TRBJ2-7, with D maybe TRBD2 (5 bases). V was trimmed by 0 bases and J by 6 bases, leaving 9 bases between them. The CDR3 runs 13 residues. Germline CDR1 is WSHSY and CDR2 is SAAADI. CDR3 bases: TGCGCCAGCAGTGAGTCGGAGCGGTCCGAGCAGTACTTC. Protein: CASSESERSEQYF.

V usage is TRBV6-5 and J usage is TRBJ1-2; 7 nucleotides match TRBD1. Germline lookup yields CDR1 MNHEY and CDR2 SVGAGI. The length of the CDR3 is 14 residues. J lost 8 bases, V lost 2 bases, and 8 bases had no gene match. CDR3 bases: TGTGCCAGCAGTTACAGGGGGCAGACAGCGGGCTACACCTTC. This encodes CASSYRGQTAGYTF.

The CDR3: CASSRNREGPQHF. CDR3 coding DNA: TGTGCCAGCAGCCGAAACAGGGAAGGGCCCCAGCATTTT. The chain has TRBV3-1 (or the pseudogene TRBV3-2) and TRBJ1-5; weak D call: TRBD1 (6 bases). The CDR3 consists of 13 residues. The ends were cut back, 4 bases at V and 9 bases at J, with 13 bases in the middle. The germline V gene encodes CDR1 LGHDT and CDR2 YNNKEL (reference sequence).

This chain links TRBV24-1 with TRBJ2-1; 14 bases are a match to TRBD2. V trimming: 4 bases; J trimming: 7 bases; junction bases outside the gene matches: 5. Germline V CDR1 and CDR2: KGHDR, SFDVKD. This CDR3 comprises 16 residues. The CDR3 DNA reads TGTGCCACCAGTGACCCCGGACTAGCGGGGGGTAATGAGCAGTTCTTC. Its translation is CATSDPGLAGGNEQFF.

This chain uses TRBV10-3 with TRBJ1-5, with D possibly matching TRBD1 (5 bases). Germline CDR1 reads ENHRY; CDR2 reads SYGVKD. The CDR3 has 12 amino acids. The ends were cut back, 10 bases at V and 5 bases at J, with 12 bases in the middle. The CDR3 loop is CATGDRDQPQHF. The CDR3 nucleotides are TGTGCCACCGGCGACAGAGATCAGCCCCAGCATTTT.

The rearrangement links TRBV16 to TRBJ1-5; D ambiguous. The V end lost 0 bases, the J end lost 0 bases, and 6 bases lay between the germline ends. The germline V gene has CDR1 KGHSY and CDR2 FQNENV. The CDR3 is 15 amino acids. CDR3 sequence (DNA): TGTGCCAGCAGCCAATCGCAACTTAGCAATCAGCCCCAGCATTTT. Protein product: CASSQSQLSNQPQHF.

Here the CDR3 reads CASSFDTEAFF. CDR3 nucleotide sequence: TGTGCCAGCAGCTTCGACACTGAAGCTTTCTTT. The V call is TRBV7-2, the J call TRBJ1-1; D unresolved. The V end was cut by 3 bases, the J end by 3 bases, with 2 bases between. The germline gives CDR1 SGHTA, CDR2 FQGNSA. The CDR3 is made up of 11 amino acids.

V and J are TRBV10-3 and TRBJ1-1; D call uncertain. The V gene's germline CDR1 is ENHRY and CDR2 SYGVKD. Deletions cut 5 bases from V and 8 bases from J, with 12 bases between. The CDR3 is made up of 12 amino acids. The CDR3 DNA reads as TGTGCCATCAGTCATATCACCGGGGAAGCTTTCTTT. Translation: CAISHITGEAFF.

The chain links TRBV19 to TRBJ1-1; 9 bases are shared with TRBD1. This CDR3 comprises 15 residues. V gave up 5 bases and J gave up 5 bases; unmatched junction bases: 9. CDR1 and CDR2 (germline): LNHDA, SQIVND (reference sequence). The CDR3 DNA reads as TGTGCCAGTAGTCTCTCGACAGGGGGATTTACTGAAGCTTTCTTT. Encoded protein: CASSLSTGGFTEAFF.

The V call is TRBV4-1, the J call TRBJ2-3, with a tentative D call TRBD1 (5 bases). CDR1 and CDR2 (germline): MGHRA, YSYEKL. V gave up 4 bases and J gave up 12 bases, with 17 bases separating them. There are 13 residues in the CDR3. CDR3 in DNA: TGCGCCAGCAGCCTAAGACAGAACACAGATCAGTATTTT. Its translation: CASSLRQNTDQYF.

CDR3 DNA: TGTGCCAGCAGTGAGGGACTGCTAGCCAAAAACATTCAGTACTTC. It yields the protein CASSEGLLAKNIQYF. V gene TRBV2 combines with J gene TRBJ2-4, with a weak D call TRBD2 (6 bases). V gave up 3 bases and J gave up 0 bases, with 9 bases separating them. Germline CDR1 is SNHLY and CDR2 is FYNNEI. This CDR3 is 15 amino acids long.

J is TRBJ2-3 and V is TRBV18; D perhaps matches TRBD1 (5 bases). V dropped 3 bases and J dropped 6 bases, with 10 bases sitting between them. The length of the CDR3 is 13 residues. Germline CDR1 KGHSH, CDR2 LQKENI. The CDR3: CASSPQGADTQYF. CDR3 DNA: TGTGCCAGCTCACCCCAGGGTGCGGATACGCAGTATTTT.

The chain combines TRBV2 with TRBJ2-7; TRBD1 matches at 8 bases. The CDR3 runs 13 residues. V trimming: 4 bases; J trimming: 4 bases; junction bases outside the gene matches: 3. Germline V gives CDR1 SNHLY, CDR2 FYNNEI. The CDR3 DNA is TGTGCCAGCAGTGGGGGGACAGGATACGAGCAGTACTTC. Protein sequence: CASSGGTGYEQYF.